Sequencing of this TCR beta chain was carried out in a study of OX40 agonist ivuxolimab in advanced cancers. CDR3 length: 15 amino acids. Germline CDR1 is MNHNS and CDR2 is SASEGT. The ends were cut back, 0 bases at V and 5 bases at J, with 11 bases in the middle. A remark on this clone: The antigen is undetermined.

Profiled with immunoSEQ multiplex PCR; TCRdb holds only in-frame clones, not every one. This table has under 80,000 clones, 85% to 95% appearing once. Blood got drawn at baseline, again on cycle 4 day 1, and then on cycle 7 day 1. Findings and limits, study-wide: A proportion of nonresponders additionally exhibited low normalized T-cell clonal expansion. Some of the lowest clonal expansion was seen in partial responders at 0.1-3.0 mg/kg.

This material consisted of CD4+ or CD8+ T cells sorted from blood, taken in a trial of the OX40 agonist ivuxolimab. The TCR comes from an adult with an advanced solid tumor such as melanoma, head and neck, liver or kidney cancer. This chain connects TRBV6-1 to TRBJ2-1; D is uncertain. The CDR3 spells CASSEAPVTDNEQFF. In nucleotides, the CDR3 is TGTGCCAGCAGTGAAGCTCCCGTTACCGACAATGAGCAGTTCTTC.